This is a list of T cell receptor beta chains from one sample in a study of blood T cell repertoires in COVID-19. Clones were sequenced by immunoSEQ multiplex PCR, and TCRdb holds only the in-frame ones, with some missing. The sample contains fewer than 650,000 clones, 85% to 90% of which appear only once. Sequencing input: peripheral blood. The receptors come from a woman in her forties or fifties with COVID-19, enrolled during active disease. Both conserved end residues are part of each CDR3. Each record gives: J gene, V gene, D gene, CDR3 protein, CDR3 DNA. The D gene is left open where the match is weak.

J: TRBJ2-7
V: TRBV5-6
D: NA
CDR3: CASSLQFRGALGYEQYF
DNA: TGTGCCAGCAGCTTACAGTTCAGGGGGGCGCTCGGCTACGAGCAGTACTTC

J: TRBJ1-1
V: TRBV15
D: NA
CDR3: CATSSPEGVEAFF
DNA: TGTGCCACCAGCAGTCCTGAGGGTGTTGAAGCTTTCTTT

J: TRBJ2-1
V: TRBV2
D: TRBD2
CDR3: CASGSLLAGGKNEQFF
DNA: TGTGCCAGCGGGAGTCTCTTAGCGGGGGGGAAGAATGAGCAGTTCTTC

J: TRBJ2-5
V: TRBV10-2
D: NA
CDR3: CASSEAALGETQYF
DNA: TGCGCCAGCAGTGAGGCGGCCCTGGGAGAGACCCAGTACTTC

J: TRBJ2-7
V: TRBV5-1
D: NA
CDR3: CASSPPEEAAAYEQYF
DNA: TGCGCCAGCAGCCCCCCAGAGGAGGCGGCTGCCTACGAGCAGTACTTC

J: TRBJ1-1
V: TRBV2
D: NA
CDR3: CASSTGLNTEAFF
DNA: TGTGCCAGCAGTACAGGGTTGAACACTGAAGCTTTCTTT

J: TRBJ1-1
V: TRBV5-4
D: NA
CDR3: CASSLHTGTEAFF
DNA: TGTGCCAGCAGCTTGCATACGGGGACTGAAGCTTTCTTT

J: TRBJ2-1
V: TRBV7-3
D: TRBD1
CDR3: CASSLRDRGFNEQFF
DNA: TGTGCCAGCAGCTTAAGGGACAGGGGTTTCAATGAGCAGTTCTTC

J: TRBJ2-7
V: TRBV4-1
D: TRBD2
CDR3: CASSQVSGGNYEQYF
DNA: TGCGCCAGCAGCCAAGTTAGCGGGGGTAACTACGAGCAGTACTTC

J: TRBJ2-2
V: TRBV3-1/TRBV3-2
D: NA
CDR3: CASSLSQGTGELFF
DNA: TGTGCCAGCAGCCTGTCACAGGGCACCGGGGAGCTGTTTTTT

J: TRBJ2-6
V: TRBV5-1
D: NA
CDR3: CASSLGESGANVLTF
DNA: TGCGCCAGCAGCCTCGGGGAATCTGGGGCCAACGTCCTGACTTTC

J: TRBJ2-1
V: TRBV4-1
D: NA
CDR3: CASSQGPARTYNEQFF
DNA: TGCGCCAGCAGCCAAGGCCCAGCGAGGACCTACAATGAGCAGTTCTTC

J: TRBJ2-1
V: TRBV28
D: NA
CDR3: CASSFWASGIHEQFF
DNA: TGTGCCAGCAGTTTCTGGGCCTCAGGGATACATGAGCAGTTCTTC

J: TRBJ2-7
V: TRBV3-1/TRBV3-2
D: NA
CDR3: CASSQGGAYEQYF
DNA: TGTGCCAGCAGCCAAGGGGGAGCCTACGAGCAGTACTTC

J: TRBJ1-6
V: TRBV9
D: NA
CDR3: CASSVGRTAQNSPLHF
DNA: TGTGCCAGCAGCGTAGGAAGAACAGCTCAAAATTCACCCCTCCACTTT

J: TRBJ1-5
V: TRBV15
D: TRBD1
CDR3: CATSYDRADQPQHF
DNA: TGTGCCACCAGCTACGACAGGGCCGATCAGCCCCAGCATTTT

J: TRBJ1-5
V: TRBV3-1/TRBV3-2
D: TRBD1
CDR3: CASSRGGSNQPQHF
DNA: TGTGCCAGCAGCCGAGGGGGCAGCAATCAGCCCCAGCATTTT